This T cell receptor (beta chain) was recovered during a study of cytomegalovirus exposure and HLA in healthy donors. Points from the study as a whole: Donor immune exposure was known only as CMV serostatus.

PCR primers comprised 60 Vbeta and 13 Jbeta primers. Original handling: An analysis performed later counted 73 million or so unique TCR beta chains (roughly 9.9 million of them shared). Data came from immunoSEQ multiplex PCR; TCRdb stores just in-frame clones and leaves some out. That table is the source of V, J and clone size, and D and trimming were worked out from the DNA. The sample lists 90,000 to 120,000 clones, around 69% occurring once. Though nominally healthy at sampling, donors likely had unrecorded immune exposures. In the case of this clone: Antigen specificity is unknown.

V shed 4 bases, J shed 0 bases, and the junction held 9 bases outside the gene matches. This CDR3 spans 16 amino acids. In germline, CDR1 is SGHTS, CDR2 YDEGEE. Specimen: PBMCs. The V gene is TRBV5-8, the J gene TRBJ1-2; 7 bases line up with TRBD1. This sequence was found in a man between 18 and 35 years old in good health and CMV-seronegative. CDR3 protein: CASSPPGQGANYGYTF. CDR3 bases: TGTGCCAGCAGCCCCCCGGGGCAGGGGGCTAACTATGGCTACACCTTC. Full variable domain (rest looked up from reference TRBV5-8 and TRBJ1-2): EAGVTQSPTHLIKTRGQQATLRCSPISGHTSVYWYQQALGLGLQFLLWYDEGEERNRGNFPPRFSGRQFPNYSSELNVNALELEDSALYLCASSPPGQGANYGYTFGSGTRLTVV.